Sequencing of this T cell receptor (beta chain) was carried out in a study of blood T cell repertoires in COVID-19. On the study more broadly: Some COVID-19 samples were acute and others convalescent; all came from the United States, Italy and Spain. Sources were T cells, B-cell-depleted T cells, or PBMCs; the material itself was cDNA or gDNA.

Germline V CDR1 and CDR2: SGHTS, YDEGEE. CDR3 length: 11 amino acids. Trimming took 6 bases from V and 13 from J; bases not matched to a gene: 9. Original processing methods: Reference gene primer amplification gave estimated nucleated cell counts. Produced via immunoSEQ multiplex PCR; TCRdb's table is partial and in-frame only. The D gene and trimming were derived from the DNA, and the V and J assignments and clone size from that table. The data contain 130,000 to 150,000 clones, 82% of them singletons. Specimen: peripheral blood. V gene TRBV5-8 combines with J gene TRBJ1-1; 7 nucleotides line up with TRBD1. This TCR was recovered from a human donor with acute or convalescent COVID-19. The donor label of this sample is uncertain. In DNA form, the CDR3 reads TGTGCCAGCACCTCGGGACAGAGATATTTCTTT. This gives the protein CASTSGQRYFF.